A selection of T cell receptor beta chains follows, all from one sample in a study of CD8+ T cells in alopecia areata. Libraries were prepared by immunoSEQ multiplex PCR; TCRdb keeps only in-frame clonotypes and omits some of them. The sample has more than 110,000 clones, roughly 50% seen once. The source was CD8+ T cells sorted from blood, collected at week 4, from a patient treated with tofacitinib. The receptors come from a human donor with alopecia areata. Each CDR3 is given with its conserved first and last residue. D genes are given only for firm matches.

v_gene: TRBV19
j_gene: TRBJ1-5
d_gene: .
CDR3aa: CASNPQGGQPQHF

v_gene: TRBV6-5
j_gene: TRBJ1-2
d_gene: .
CDR3aa: CASSYLPPYGYTF

v_gene: TRBV11-2
j_gene: TRBJ2-4
d_gene: .
CDR3aa: CASSQEGIQYF

v_gene: TRBV4-2
j_gene: TRBJ2-2
d_gene: .
CDR3aa: CASRERRGSTGELFF

v_gene: TRBV15
j_gene: TRBJ2-6
d_gene: .
CDR3aa: CATSRDLGTGANVLTF

v_gene: TRBV30
j_gene: TRBJ1-1
d_gene: .
CDR3aa: CAWSRGTPEAFF

v_gene: TRBV27
j_gene: TRBJ2-7
d_gene: .
CDR3aa: CASSSSYEQYF

v_gene: TRBV5-6
j_gene: TRBJ1-2
d_gene: .
CDR3aa: CASSLEAGYKVYGYTF

v_gene: TRBV10-2
j_gene: TRBJ2-5
d_gene: .
CDR3aa: CASSEGDTQYF

v_gene: TRBV14
j_gene: TRBJ1-1
d_gene: .
CDR3aa: CASSPRTVEAFF

v_gene: TRBV13
j_gene: TRBJ2-7
d_gene: .
CDR3aa: CASSLQGDEQYF

v_gene: TRBV9
j_gene: TRBJ2-7
d_gene: .
CDR3aa: CASSVGGEDYEQYF

v_gene: TRBV6-5
j_gene: TRBJ1-2
d_gene: .
CDR3aa: CASSFLQGVGNGYTF

v_gene: TRBV5-1
j_gene: TRBJ2-2
d_gene: .
CDR3aa: CASSPDGTGELFF

v_gene: TRBV7-9
j_gene: TRBJ2-5
d_gene: .
CDR3aa: CASSSSEQETQYF

v_gene: TRBV7-6
j_gene: TRBJ1-1
d_gene: .
CDR3aa: CASSLGGGLVTEAFF

v_gene: TRBV18
j_gene: TRBJ2-1
d_gene: .
CDR3aa: CASSPLDVSNEQFF

v_gene: TRBV20-1
j_gene: TRBJ2-7
d_gene: .
CDR3aa: CSASWGIEQYF

v_gene: TRBV2
j_gene: TRBJ1-2
d_gene: .
CDR3aa: CASSEPNYGYTF

v_gene: TRBV7-3
j_gene: TRBJ2-1
d_gene: .
CDR3aa: CASSLTVTTGSEQFF

v_gene: TRBV25-1
j_gene: TRBJ1-2
d_gene: .
CDR3aa: CASSGPADGNYGYTF

v_gene: TRBV29-1
j_gene: TRBJ1-1
d_gene: .
CDR3aa: CSDRRGEGEAFF

v_gene: TRBV7-8
j_gene: TRBJ2-3
d_gene: .
CDR3aa: CASSLGLIGADLGPDTQYF

v_gene: TRBV2
j_gene: TRBJ2-3
d_gene: .
CDR3aa: CASSRLVGGDTQYF

v_gene: TRBV4-1
j_gene: TRBJ1-1
d_gene: TRBD1
CDR3aa: CASSQDSVRQGPNTEAFF

v_gene: TRBV30
j_gene: TRBJ1-1
d_gene: .
CDR3aa: CAWSTQGNTEAFF

v_gene: TRBV7-8
j_gene: TRBJ2-7
d_gene: .
CDR3aa: CASSLSQGDSYEQYF

v_gene: TRBV27
j_gene: TRBJ2-1
d_gene: .
CDR3aa: CASSFGVVGDEQFF

v_gene: TRBV6-5
j_gene: TRBJ1-5
d_gene: .
CDR3aa: CASRDGNQPQHF